These T cell receptor beta chains were read from a single sample in a study of CD8 T cells in ankylosing spondylitis. TCRdb passed the 5' RACE reads through MiXCR, listing each CDR3 protein once. Of 300,000 to 350,000 distinct CDR3 sequences listed, roughly 14% are singletons. The sequenced sample consisted of blood, either unsorted or a sorted T cell fraction (not recorded which). Source of these receptors: a male donor with ankylosing spondylitis or in good health (not recorded which). Each CDR3 is given with its conserved first and last residue. D genes are given only for firm matches. Expanded clones are given a class, and other clones once, few, many or no size at all.

TRBJ2-7 TRBV15 NA few CATSRAGQGGYEQYF TGTGCCACCAGCAGAGCGGGCCAGGGGGGCTACGAGCAGTACTTC
TRBJ2-1 TRBV11-2 NA NA CASSPPQRYEQFF TGTGCCAGCAGCCCCCCTCAGCGTTATGAGCAGTTCTTC
TRBJ1-2 TRBV20-1 NA few CSARDREGYGYTF TGCAGTGCTAGAGACAGGGAGGGCTATGGCTACACCTTC
TRBJ2-5 TRBV7-2 NA NA CASSSSTGETQYF TGTGCCAGCAGCTCCTCGACGGGTGAGACCCAGTACTTC
TRBJ2-5 TRBV5-5 TRBD2 many CASSLTSGTMETQYF TGTGCCAGCAGCTTGACTAGCGGGACAATGGAGACCCAGTACTTC
TRBJ1-1 TRBV5-6 NA few CASSLGMATNTEAFF TGTGCCAGCAGCTTGGGTATGGCGACGAACACTGAAGCTTTCTTT
TRBJ1-5 TRBV6-5 NA NA CASSSPSRSYSNQPQHF TGTGCCAGCAGTTCCCCAAGCCGCTCCTATAGCAATCAGCCCCAGCATTTT
TRBJ2-1 TRBV5-1 TRBD1 many CASSLGGGEGNEQFF TGCGCCAGCAGCTTGGGAGGGGGCGAAGGAAATGAGCAGTTCTTC
TRBJ2-4 TRBV5-1 NA NA CASSLVGVGNIQYF TGCGCCAGCAGCTTGGTTGGCGTAGGAAACATTCAGTACTTC
TRBJ1-5 TRBV7-9 TRBD1 NA CASSHGQGRDQPQHF TGTGCCAGCAGCCACGGACAGGGTAGAGATCAGCCCCAGCATTTT